This T cell receptor (beta chain) was profiled in a study of T cells in Graves' hyperthyroidism and ophthalmopathy. About the study: Specimen type is peripheral blood, collected at initial diagnosis prior to any treatment.

Researchers took RNA transcripts and amplified the TCR beta CDR3 regions from them. TCR CDR3 regions were first amplified by RT-PCR with HTBI primers. TCRdb re-analysed the multiplex PCR reads in MiXCR, keeping a single row per CDR3 protein. The repertoire holds about 690,000 distinct CDR3 sequences, with around a sixth as singletons. This CDR3 comprises 15 residues. With V trimmed by 4 bases and J by 1 base, 7 bases remained unmatched. CDR1 is SGHRS, CDR2 YFSETQ, per germline. V and J are TRBV5-1 and TRBJ1-1; 7 nucleotides align to TRBD1. The sequence was collected from a man aged 50-60 years with Graves' hyperthyroidism. Sequenced material: blood. CDR3 in DNA: TGCGCCAGCAGCCTTACAGGGGCTCCGAACACTGAAGCTTTCTTT. Its protein is CASSLTGAPNTEAFF.